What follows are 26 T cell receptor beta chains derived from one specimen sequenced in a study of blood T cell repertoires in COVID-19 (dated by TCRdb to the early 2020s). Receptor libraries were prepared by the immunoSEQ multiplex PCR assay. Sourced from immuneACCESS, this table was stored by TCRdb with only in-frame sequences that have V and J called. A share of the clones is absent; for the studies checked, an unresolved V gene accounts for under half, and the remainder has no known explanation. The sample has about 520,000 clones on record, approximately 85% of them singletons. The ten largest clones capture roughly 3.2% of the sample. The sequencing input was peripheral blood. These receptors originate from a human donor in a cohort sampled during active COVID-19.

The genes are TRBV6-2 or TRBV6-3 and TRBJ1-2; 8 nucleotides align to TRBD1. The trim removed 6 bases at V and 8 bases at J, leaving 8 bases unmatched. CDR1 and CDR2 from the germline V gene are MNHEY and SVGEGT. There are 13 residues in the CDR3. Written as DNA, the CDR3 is TGTGCCAGCAGCGTCGGACAGGGCATAGGCTACACCTTC. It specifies CASSVGQGIGYTF.

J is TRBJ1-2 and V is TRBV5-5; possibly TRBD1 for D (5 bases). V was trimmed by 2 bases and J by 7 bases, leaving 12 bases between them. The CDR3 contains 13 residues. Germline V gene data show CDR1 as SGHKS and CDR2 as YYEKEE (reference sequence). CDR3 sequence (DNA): TGTGCCAGCAGCTTTGGGCTTCAGGGTGGCTACACCTTC. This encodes CASSFGLQGGYTF.

The CDR3 spells CASSLSRGEAFF. The CDR3 DNA is TGTGCCAGCAGTTTATCAAGGGGTGAAGCTTTCTTT. The rearrangement joins TRBV28 to TRBJ1-1; a weak D match, TRBD1 (5 bases). The V end lost 1 base, the J end lost 7 bases, and 7 bases lay between the germline ends. CDR3 length: 12 residues. Germline values: CDR1 MDHEN, CDR2 SYDVKM. Full variable domain (remainder filled in from reference TRBV28 and TRBJ1-1): DVKVTQSSRYLVKRTGEKVFLECVQDMDHENMFWYRQDPGLGLRLIYFSYDVKMKEKGDIPEGYSVSREKKERFSLILESASTNQTSMYLCASSLSRGEAFFGQGTRLTVV.

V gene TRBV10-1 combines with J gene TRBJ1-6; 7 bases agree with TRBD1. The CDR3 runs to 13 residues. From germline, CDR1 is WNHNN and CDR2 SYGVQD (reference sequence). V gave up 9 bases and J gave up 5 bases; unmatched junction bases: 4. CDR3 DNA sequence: TGCGCCAGGCAGCAGGGGGATAATTCACCCCTCCACTTT. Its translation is CARQQGDNSPLHF.

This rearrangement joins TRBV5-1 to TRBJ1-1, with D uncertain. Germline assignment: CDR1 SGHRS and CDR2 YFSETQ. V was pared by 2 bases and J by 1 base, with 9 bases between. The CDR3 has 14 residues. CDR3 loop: CASSFAGGNTEAFF. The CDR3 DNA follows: TGCGCCAGCAGCTTCGCGGGCGGGAACACTGAAGCTTTCTTT.

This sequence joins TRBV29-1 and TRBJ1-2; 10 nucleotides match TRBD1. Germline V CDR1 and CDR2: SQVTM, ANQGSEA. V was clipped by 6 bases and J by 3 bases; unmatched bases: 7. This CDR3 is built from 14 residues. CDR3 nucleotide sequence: TGCAGCGTCGCCGGGACAGGGGTGGACTATGGCTACACCTTC. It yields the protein CSVAGTGVDYGYTF.

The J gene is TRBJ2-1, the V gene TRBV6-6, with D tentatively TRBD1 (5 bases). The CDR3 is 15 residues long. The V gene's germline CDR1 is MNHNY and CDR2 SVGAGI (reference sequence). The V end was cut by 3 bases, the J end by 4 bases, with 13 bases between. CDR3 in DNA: TGTGCCAGCAGTTATGGGGCTGTCCCATACAATGAGCAGTTCTTC. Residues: CASSYGAVPYNEQFF.

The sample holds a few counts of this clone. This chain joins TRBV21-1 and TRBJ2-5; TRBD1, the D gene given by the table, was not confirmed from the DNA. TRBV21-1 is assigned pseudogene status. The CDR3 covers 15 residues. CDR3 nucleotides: TGTGCCAGCAGCATAAAAGGACAGGGAGGAGAGACCCAGTACTTC. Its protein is CASSIKGQGGETQYF.

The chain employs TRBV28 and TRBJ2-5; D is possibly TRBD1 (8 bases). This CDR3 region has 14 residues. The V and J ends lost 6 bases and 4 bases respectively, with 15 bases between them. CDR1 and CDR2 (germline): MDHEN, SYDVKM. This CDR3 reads CASSPDREGETQYF. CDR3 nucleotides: TGTGCCAGCAGCCCGGACAGGGAGGGAGAGACCCAGTACTTC.

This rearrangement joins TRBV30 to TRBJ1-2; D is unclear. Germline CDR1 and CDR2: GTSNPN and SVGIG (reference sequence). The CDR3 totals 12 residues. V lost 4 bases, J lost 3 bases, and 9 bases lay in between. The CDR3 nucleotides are TGTGCCTGGACCCGGGGTTACTATGGCTACACCTTC. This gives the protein CAWTRGYYGYTF.

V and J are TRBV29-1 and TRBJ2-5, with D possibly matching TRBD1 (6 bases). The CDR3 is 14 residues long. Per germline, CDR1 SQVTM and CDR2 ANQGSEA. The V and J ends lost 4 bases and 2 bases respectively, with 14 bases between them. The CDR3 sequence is CSVVRDNAQETQYF. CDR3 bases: TGCAGCGTTGTACGGGACAACGCTCAAGAGACCCAGTACTTC.

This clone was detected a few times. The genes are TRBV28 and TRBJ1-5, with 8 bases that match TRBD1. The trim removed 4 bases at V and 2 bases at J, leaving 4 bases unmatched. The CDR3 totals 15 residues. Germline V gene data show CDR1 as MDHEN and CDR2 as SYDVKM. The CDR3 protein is CASSSGGQGNQPQHF. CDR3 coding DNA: TGTGCCAGCAGTTCCGGGGGACAGGGCAATCAGCCCCAGCATTTT. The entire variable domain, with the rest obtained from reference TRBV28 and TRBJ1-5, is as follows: DVKVTQSSRYLVKRTGEKVFLECVQDMDHENMFWYRQDPGLGLRLIYFSYDVKMKEKGDIPEGYSVSREKKERFSLILESASTNQTSMYLCASSSGGQGNQPQHFGDGTRLSIL.

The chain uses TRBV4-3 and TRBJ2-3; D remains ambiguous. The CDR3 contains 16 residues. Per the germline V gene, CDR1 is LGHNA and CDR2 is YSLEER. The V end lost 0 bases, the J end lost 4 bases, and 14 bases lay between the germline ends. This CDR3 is CASSQDPRLAPDTQYF. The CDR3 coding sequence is TGCGCCAGCAGCCAAGACCCCCGGTTAGCTCCAGATACGCAGTATTTT.

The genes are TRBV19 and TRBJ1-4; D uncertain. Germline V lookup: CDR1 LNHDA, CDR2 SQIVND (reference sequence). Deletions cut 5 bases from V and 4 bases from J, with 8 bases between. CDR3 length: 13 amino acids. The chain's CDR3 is CASSPQNNEKLFF. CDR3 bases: TGTGCCAGTAGTCCCCAGAATAATGAAAAACTGTTTTTT.

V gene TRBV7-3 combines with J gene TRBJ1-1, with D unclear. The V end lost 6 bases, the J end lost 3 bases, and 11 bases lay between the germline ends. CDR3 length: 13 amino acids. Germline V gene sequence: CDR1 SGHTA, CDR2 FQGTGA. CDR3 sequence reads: CASRLVRDTEAFF. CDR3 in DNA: TGTGCCAGCAGGTTAGTGCGAGACACTGAAGCTTTCTTT.

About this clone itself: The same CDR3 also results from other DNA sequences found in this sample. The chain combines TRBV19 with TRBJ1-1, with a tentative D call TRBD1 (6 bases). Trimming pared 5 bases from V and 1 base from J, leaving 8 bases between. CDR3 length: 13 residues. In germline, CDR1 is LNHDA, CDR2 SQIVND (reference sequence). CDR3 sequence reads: CASSLTGNTEAFF. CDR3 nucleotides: TGTGCCAGTAGTCTGACAGGGAACACTGAAGCTTTCTTT. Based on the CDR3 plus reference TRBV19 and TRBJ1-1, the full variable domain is DGGITQSPKYLFRKEGQNVTLSCEQNLNHDAMYWYRQDPGQGLRLIYYSQIVNDFQKGDIAEGYSVSREKKESFPLTVTSAQKNPTAFYLCASSLTGNTEAFFGQGTRLTVV.

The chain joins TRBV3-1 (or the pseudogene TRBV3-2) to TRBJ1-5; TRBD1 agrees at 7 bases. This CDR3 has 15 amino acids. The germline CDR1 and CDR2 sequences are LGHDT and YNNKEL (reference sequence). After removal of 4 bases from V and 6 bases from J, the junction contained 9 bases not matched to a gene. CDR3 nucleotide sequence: TGTGCCAGCAGCCCGAACAGGGGCGGATTTCAGCCCCAGCATTTT. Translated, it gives CASSPNRGGFQPQHF.

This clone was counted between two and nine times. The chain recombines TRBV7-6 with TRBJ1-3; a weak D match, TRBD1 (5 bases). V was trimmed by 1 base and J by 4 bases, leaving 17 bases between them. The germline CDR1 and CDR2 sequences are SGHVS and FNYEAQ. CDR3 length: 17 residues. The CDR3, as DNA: TGTGCCAGCAGCTTAGTACCCCAATGGGGCTCCGGAAACACCATATATTTT. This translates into CASSLVPQWGSGNTIYF.

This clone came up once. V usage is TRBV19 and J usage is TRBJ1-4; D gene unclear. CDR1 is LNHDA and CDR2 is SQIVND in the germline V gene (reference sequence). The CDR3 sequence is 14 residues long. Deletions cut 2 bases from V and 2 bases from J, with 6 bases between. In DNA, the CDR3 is TGTGCCAGTAGTATATCGGGGACTAATGAAAAACTGTTTTTT. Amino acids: CASSISGTNEKLFF.

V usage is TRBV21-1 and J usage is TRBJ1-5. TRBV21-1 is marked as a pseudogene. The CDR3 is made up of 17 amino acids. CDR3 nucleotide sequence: TGTGCCAGCAGCAAAGAGGGGGGGTACAGGGACAATCAGCCCCAGCATTTT. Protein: CASSKEGGYRDNQPQHF.

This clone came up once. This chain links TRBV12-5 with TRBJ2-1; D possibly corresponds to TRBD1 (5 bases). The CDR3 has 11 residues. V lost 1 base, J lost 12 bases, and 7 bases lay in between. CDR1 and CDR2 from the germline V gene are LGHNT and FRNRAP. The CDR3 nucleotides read TGTGCTAGTGGTTTGGGACAGACGCAGTTCTTC. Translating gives CASGLGQTQFF.

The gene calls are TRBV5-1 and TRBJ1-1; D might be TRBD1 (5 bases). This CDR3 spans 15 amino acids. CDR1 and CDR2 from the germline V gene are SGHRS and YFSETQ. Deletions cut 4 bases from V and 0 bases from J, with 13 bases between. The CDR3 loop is CASSTSTAMNTEAFF. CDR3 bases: TGCGCCAGCAGCACTTCGACAGCCATGAACACTGAAGCTTTCTTT.

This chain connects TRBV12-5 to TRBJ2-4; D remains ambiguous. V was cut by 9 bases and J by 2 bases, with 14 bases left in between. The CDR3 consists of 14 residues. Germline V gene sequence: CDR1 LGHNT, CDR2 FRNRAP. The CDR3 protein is CARRLGLPKNIQYF. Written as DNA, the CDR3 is TGTGCTAGGAGACTCGGTCTGCCCAAAAACATTCAGTACTTC.

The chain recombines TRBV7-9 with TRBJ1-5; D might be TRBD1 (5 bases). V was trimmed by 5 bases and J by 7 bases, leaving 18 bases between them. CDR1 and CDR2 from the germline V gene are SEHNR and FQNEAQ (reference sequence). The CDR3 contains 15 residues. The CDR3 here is CASSLSGTGAQPQHF. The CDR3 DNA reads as TGTGCCAGCAGCCTATCAGGCACAGGCGCCCAGCCCCAGCATTTT.

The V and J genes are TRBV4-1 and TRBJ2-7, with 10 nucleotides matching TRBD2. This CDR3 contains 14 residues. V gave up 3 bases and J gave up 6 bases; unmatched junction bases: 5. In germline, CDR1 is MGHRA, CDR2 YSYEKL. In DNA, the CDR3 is TGCGCCAGCAGCCAGGACCTAGCGGGAGTCGAGCAGTACTTC. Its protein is CASSQDLAGVEQYF.

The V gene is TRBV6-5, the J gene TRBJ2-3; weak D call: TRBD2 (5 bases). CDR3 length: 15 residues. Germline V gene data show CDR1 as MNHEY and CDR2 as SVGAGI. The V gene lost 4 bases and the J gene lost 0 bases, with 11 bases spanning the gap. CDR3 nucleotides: TGTGCCAGCAGTTCTAGCTTCTCTAGCACAGATACGCAGTATTTT. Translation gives CASSSSFSSTDTQYF.